Below, 28 T cell receptor beta chains from the same sample are listed, as sequenced in a study of OX40 agonist ivuxolimab in advanced cancers. Measured with immunoSEQ multiplex PCR; TCRdb has only the in-frame clones, and not every one. In the table there are roughly 69,000 clones, approximately 84% of which are singletons. Sequenced material: CD4+ or CD8+ T cells sorted from blood, taken in a trial of the OX40 agonist ivuxolimab. All receptors come from an adult with an advanced solid tumor such as melanoma, head and neck, liver or kidney cancer.

The chain has TRBV27 and TRBJ1-6; D may be TRBD1 (6 bases). The CDR3 sequence is 13 residues long. Trimming took off 5 bases at V and 13 bases at J, with 15 bases between the two ends. Per the germline V gene, CDR1 is MNHEY and CDR2 is SMNVEV (reference sequence). The DNA of the CDR3 is TGTGCCAGCAGTATCATGCCGGGGGCGCCCCTCCACTTT. This gives the protein CASSIMPGAPLHF.

The chain combines TRBV5-4 with TRBJ1-1; D uncertain. Germline CDR1 is SGHNT and CDR2 is YYREEE (reference sequence). CDR3 length: 15 amino acids. V dropped 0 bases and J dropped 2 bases, with 11 bases sitting between them. The CDR3 DNA reads as TGTGCCAGCAGCTTGGCCAGGTTCCATAACACTGAAGCTTTCTTT. Its protein product is CASSLARFHNTEAFF.

This sequence joins TRBV7-2 and TRBJ2-1; 10 nucleotides line up with TRBD1. The V and J ends lost 4 bases and 15 bases, in that order; junction bases with no gene match: 9. The CDR3 length is 13 residues. Germline values: CDR1 SGHTA, CDR2 FQGNSA. CDR3 DNA sequence: TGTGCCAGCAGCTCTCGGGGACAGGGGCGCCCGTTCTTC. Protein product: CASSSRGQGRPFF. The full variable domain, rest sourced from reference TRBV7-2 and TRBJ2-1, is GAGVSQSPSNKVTEKGKDVELRCDPISGHTALYWYRQSLGQGLEFLIYFQGNSAPDKSGLPSDRFSAERTGGSVSTLTIQRTQQEDSAVYLCASSSRGQGRPFFGPGTRLTVL.

The chain links TRBV7-2 to TRBJ2-7, with 11 bases fitting TRBD2. With 3 bases clipped from V and 5 bases from J, the junction kept 6 bases outside the gene matches. CDR1 SGHTA and CDR2 FQGNSA come from the germline V gene. The CDR3 runs 15 residues. The CDR3 DNA reads as TGTGCCAGCAGCTTTAGCGGGGGGGCCAGGCACGAGCAGTACTTC. Amino acids: CASSFSGGARHEQYF.

The chain recombines TRBV7-3 with TRBJ1-1; 8 nucleotides agree with TRBD1. V gave up 2 bases and J gave up 5 bases; unmatched junction bases: 4. The CDR3 has 14 amino acids. Germline V gene lookup returns CDR1 SGHTA and CDR2 FQGTGA. The DNA of the CDR3 is TGTGCCAGCAGCTTACAGGGGGCAGGAACTGAAGCTTTCTTT. Amino acids: CASSLQGAGTEAFF.

This clone was seen only once. V is TRBV30 and J is TRBJ1-1; D unresolved. The CDR3 sequence is 11 residues long. The germline CDR1 and CDR2 sequences are GTSNPN and SVGIG (reference sequence). The ends were cut back, 1 base at V and 8 bases at J, with 8 bases in the middle. As DNA, the CDR3 is TGTGCCTGGAGTGAGGATCTAGAAGCTTTCTTT. It yields the protein CAWSEDLEAFF.

The chain is built from TRBV11-2 and TRBJ1-4; TRBD1 aligns across 7 bases. The CDR3 spans 13 residues. With 3 bases clipped from V and 7 bases from J, the junction kept 2 bases outside the gene matches. CDR1 SGHAT and CDR2 FQNNGV come from the germline V gene. The CDR3 nucleotides read TGTGCCAGCAGCTTGACAGGGAGTGAAAAACTGTTTTTT. Translation: CASSLTGSEKLFF.

The chain links TRBV19 to TRBJ1-1; D remains ambiguous. In germline, CDR1 is LNHDA, CDR2 SQIVND (reference sequence). CDR3 length: 14 amino acids. V was trimmed by 6 bases and J by 5 bases, leaving 16 bases between them. Here the CDR3 DNA reads TGTGCCAGTAGCGACTCGGCGGAGGAAACTGAAGCTTTCTTT. Amino acid sequence: CASSDSAEETEAFF.

DNA of the CDR3: TGTGCCAGCAGCTTGACAGGGGGCCGGAACACCGGGGAGCTGTTTTTT. It specifies CASSLTGGRNTGELFF. The chain employs TRBV5-5 and TRBJ2-2; TRBD1 aligns across 9 bases. The CDR3 totals 16 residues. Germline V gives CDR1 SGHKS, CDR2 YYEKEE (reference sequence). Trimming cost V 1 base and J 1 base; bases outside gene matches: 2.

The V and J genes are TRBV9 and TRBJ1-5, with TRBD1 identical over 8 bases. V was pared by 2 bases and J by 1 base, with 8 bases of the junction left unmatched. The CDR3 has 17 residues. Per germline, CDR1 SGDLS and CDR2 YYNGEE. CDR3: CASSVGQGRSSNQPQHF. The CDR3 nucleotides are TGTGCCAGCAGCGTTGGACAGGGAAGATCGAGCAATCAGCCCCAGCATTTT.

The V call is TRBV27, the J call TRBJ2-3; the match to TRBD1 covers 8 bases. V gave up 2 bases and J gave up 5 bases; unmatched junction bases: 6. The CDR3 has 15 amino acids. Per the germline V gene, CDR1 is MNHEY and CDR2 is SMNVEV (reference sequence). The CDR3 DNA reads TGTGCCAGCAGTTTAGTCCCAGGGGGCGGAGATACGCAGTATTTT. Protein sequence: CASSLVPGGGDTQYF.

This rearrangement joins TRBV11-1 to TRBJ1-2; 9 positions match TRBD1. The CDR3 sequence is 14 residues long. J lost 4 bases, V lost 5 bases, and 5 bases had no gene match. Looked up from germline, CDR1 is SGHAT and CDR2 is FQDESV (reference sequence). This chain's CDR3 is CASSGQGRPYGYTF. As DNA, the CDR3 is TGTGCCAGCAGCGGACAGGGGAGACCCTATGGCTACACCTTC. The entire variable domain, with the rest obtained from reference TRBV11-1 and TRBJ1-2, is as follows: EAEVAQSPRYKITEKSQAVAFWCDPISGHATLYWYRQILGQGPELLVQFQDESVVDDSQLPKDRFSAERLKGVDSTLKIQPAELGDSAMYLCASSGQGRPYGYTFGSGTRLTVV.

This clone was counted a single time. This chain links TRBV14 with TRBJ2-7; D uncertain. This CDR3 has 15 residues. The V gene's germline CDR1 is SGHDN and CDR2 FVKESK. V was clipped by 4 bases and J by 1 base, with 14 bases between them. CDR3 bases: TGTGCCAGCAGCCCGGAGTGGTCACCTTCCTACGAGCAGTACTTC. Translating gives CASSPEWSPSYEQYF.

The CDR3 DNA is TGTGCCAGCAGCGACCCCTCGCGGACCAGCTCCTACAATGAGCAGTTCTTC. Amino acid sequence: CASSDPSRTSSYNEQFF. This sequence joins TRBV7-9 and TRBJ2-1; no clear D. The germline CDR1 and CDR2 sequences are SEHNR and FQNEAQ (reference sequence). The length of the CDR3 is 17 residues. Trimming removed 5 bases from V and 0 bases from J, with 17 bases in between.

CDR3 amino acids: CASSIATWGESSTDTQYF. The CDR3 DNA sequence: TGTGCCAGTAGTATTGCCACCTGGGGGGAATCTAGCACAGATACGCAGTATTTT. J is TRBJ2-3 and V is TRBV19; the D gene is possibly TRBD2 (6 bases). Germline V gives CDR1 LNHDA, CDR2 SQIVND (reference sequence). This CDR3 region has 18 residues. The V gene lost 3 bases and the J gene lost 0 bases, with 19 bases spanning the gap.

The V gene is TRBV2, the J gene TRBJ2-5, with TRBD1 identical over 8 bases. The DNA end is more similar to TRBJ2-7, so the J call may be wrong. CDR1 SNHLY and CDR2 FYNNEI come from the germline V gene. The CDR3 covers 18 residues. The CDR3 DNA reads TGTGCCAGCAGTGAAGGACCCGCGACAGGGGACTTACCCTACGAGCAGTACTTC. Translating gives CASSEGPATGDLPYEQYF.

The chain is built from TRBV6-5 and TRBJ1-5; D call uncertain. Germline CDR1 and CDR2: MNHEY and SVGAGI. This CDR3 comprises 14 residues. V was shortened by 5 bases and J by 0 bases, with 8 bases between the two germline ends. CDR3 amino acids: CASSGSNSNQPQHF. CDR3 coding DNA: TGTGCCAGCAGTGGCAGCAATAGCAATCAGCCCCAGCATTTT.

The rearrangement joins TRBV19 to TRBJ1-5, with D tentatively TRBD1 (5 bases). The CDR3 is made up of 13 amino acids. Per germline, CDR1 LNHDA and CDR2 SQIVND (reference sequence). Trimming removed 9 bases from V and 7 bases from J, with 16 bases in between. The CDR3 protein is CASNPDTLQPQHF. The CDR3 DNA follows: TGTGCCAGCAACCCGGACACTTTGCAGCCCCAGCATTTT.

This clone was observed a handful of times. The chain recombines TRBV5-6 with TRBJ2-7; a possible D gene is TRBD1 (5 bases). The germline V and J ends were trimmed by 3 bases and 8 bases, with 12 bases remaining between them. CDR1 is SGHDT, CDR2 YYEEEE, per germline. The CDR3 is 12 residues long. CDR3 nucleotide sequence: TGTGCCAGCAGCTCCAGGGTCGGCAAGCAGTACTTC. The encoded protein is CASSSRVGKQYF.

A remark on this clone: At one end, the junction sequence differs from germline, possibly due to a read error. The genes are TRBV2 and TRBJ1-5; the D gene is possibly TRBD1 (5 bases). Germline values: CDR1 SNHLY, CDR2 FYNNEI. This CDR3 contains 15 residues. The CDR3 is CASREGTLGNQPQHF. The CDR3 region has the DNA TGTGCCAGCAGGGAAGGGACGCTTGGCAATCAGCCCCAGCATTTT.

J is TRBJ1-1 and V is TRBV7-6; D not certain. With 2 bases removed from V and 2 bases from J, the gap between germline ends came to 15 bases. The CDR3 is made up of 16 amino acids. The germline V gene encodes CDR1 SGHVS and CDR2 FNYEAQ. CDR3 loop: CASSLTAPQSNTEAFF. The CDR3 DNA reads as TGTGCCAGCAGCTTAACGGCCCCACAATCCAACACTGAAGCTTTCTTT. The variable domain in full, with the rest retrieved from reference TRBV7-6 and TRBJ1-1, is GAGVSQSPRYKVTKRGQDVALRCDPISGHVSLYWYRQALGQGPEFLTYFNYEAQQDKSGLPNDRFSAERPEGSISTLTIQRTEQRDSAMYRCASSLTAPQSNTEAFFGQGTRLTVV.

This rearrangement joins TRBV7-8 to TRBJ2-7; 12 bases are a match to TRBD2. The V gene's germline CDR1 is SGHVS and CDR2 FQNEAQ. Trimming took 5 bases from V and 1 from J; bases not matched to a gene: 12. The CDR3 extends over 18 amino acids. The CDR3 loop reads CASSRTSGKPHLSYEQYF. CDR3 sequence (DNA): TGTGCCAGCAGCCGGACTAGCGGGAAGCCCCATCTTTCCTACGAGCAGTACTTC.

This rearrangement joins TRBV7-9 to TRBJ2-2, with D tentatively TRBD1 (5 bases). In germline, CDR1 is SEHNR, CDR2 FQNEAQ (reference sequence). The CDR3 length is 16 residues. With 2 bases removed from V and 3 bases from J, the gap between germline ends came to 13 bases. CDR3 region: CASSLYAGWDTGELFF. CDR3 DNA: TGTGCCAGCAGCTTATACGCAGGGTGGGACACCGGGGAGCTGTTTTTT.

V gene TRBV5-6 combines with J gene TRBJ2-6; TRBD1 aligns across 11 bases. The CDR3 totals 19 residues. Germline V gives CDR1 SGHDT, CDR2 YYEEEE. The V segment lost 0 bases and the J segment 0 bases; nucleotides outside the gene matches: 5. This CDR3 reads CASSLGGGTGGSGANVLTF. CDR3 in DNA: TGTGCCAGCAGCTTGGGAGGCGGGACAGGGGGCTCTGGGGCCAACGTCCTGACTTTC.

The V gene is TRBV30, the J gene TRBJ1-1, with D unclear. Between the trimmed V and J ends, which lost 8 bases and 0 bases, there was a span of 10 bases. This CDR3 contains 12 residues. Germline V gene data show CDR1 as GTSNPN and CDR2 as SVGIG (reference sequence). The CDR3 loop is CARTGMNTEAFF. CDR3 nucleotide sequence: TGTGCCCGGACCGGTATGAACACTGAAGCTTTCTTT.

The rearrangement links TRBV18 to TRBJ1-2; D may be TRBD1 (5 bases). In germline, CDR1 is KGHSH, CDR2 LQKENI. The germline V and J ends were trimmed by 4 bases and 4 bases, with 16 bases remaining between them. The CDR3 spans 15 residues. The CDR3 is CASSHGTPEPYGYTF. CDR3 coding DNA: TGTGCCAGCTCACACGGGACGCCGGAACCCTATGGCTACACCTTC. Full variable domain (rest looked up from reference TRBV18 and TRBJ1-2): NAGVMQNPRHLVRRRGQEARLRCSPMKGHSHVYWYRQLPEEGLKFMVYLQKENIIDESGMPKERFSAEFPKEGPSILRIQQVVRGDSAAYFCASSHGTPEPYGYTFGSGTRLTVV.

The V and J genes are TRBV19 and TRBJ1-5, with no clear D. The CDR3 extends over 13 amino acids. V lost 2 bases, J lost 6 bases, and 8 bases lay in between. Germline V gene lookup returns CDR1 LNHDA and CDR2 SQIVND (reference sequence). The CDR3: CASSIRESQPQHF. Here the CDR3 DNA reads TGTGCCAGTAGTATAAGAGAAAGTCAGCCCCAGCATTTT.

The chain recombines TRBV7-2 with TRBJ1-3; D not certain. CDR3 length: 13 residues. Germline-derived CDR1 and CDR2 are SGHTA and FQGNSA. Deletions cut 6 bases from V and 2 bases from J, with 8 bases between. CDR3 DNA: TGTGCCAGCAGTTCAGGAGCTGGAAACACCATATATTTT. Protein: CASSSGAGNTIYF.